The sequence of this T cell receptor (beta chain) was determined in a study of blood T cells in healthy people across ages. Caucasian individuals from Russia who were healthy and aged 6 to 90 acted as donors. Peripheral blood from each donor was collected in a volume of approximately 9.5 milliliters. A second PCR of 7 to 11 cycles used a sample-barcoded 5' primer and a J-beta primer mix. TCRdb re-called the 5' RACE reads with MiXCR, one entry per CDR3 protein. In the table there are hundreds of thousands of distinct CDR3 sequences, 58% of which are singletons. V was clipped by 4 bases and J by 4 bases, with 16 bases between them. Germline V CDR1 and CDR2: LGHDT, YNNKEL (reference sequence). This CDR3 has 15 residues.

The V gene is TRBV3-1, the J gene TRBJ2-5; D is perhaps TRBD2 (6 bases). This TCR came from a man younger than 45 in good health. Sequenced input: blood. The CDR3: CASSLSREAGETQYF. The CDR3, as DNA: TGTGCCAGCAGCCTCTCCAGGGAGGCGGGAGAGACCCAGTACTTC.